The clone carrying this T cell receptor beta chain occurred once. This clone may be a read error of a much larger clone one base away. The data were taken from a study of blood T cells in healthy people across ages. Per the germline V gene, CDR1 is LGHNA and CDR2 is YSLEER. This CDR3 region has 13 residues. The use of a sample-barcoded 5' primer and a J-beta primer mix characterized a second PCR of 7 to 11 cycles. TCRdb called the 5' RACE reads again in MiXCR, with one record for every CDR3 protein. The table includes approximately 800,000 distinct CDR3 sequences, around 36% detected once. The sequencing input was blood. The chain links TRBV4-3 to TRBJ2-3; D remains ambiguous. The sequence was collected from a man aged 18 to 29 in good health. CDR3 amino acids: CAGSQVQSDTQYF. DNA for the CDR3: TGCGCCGGCAGCCAAGTACAGTCAGATACGCAGTATTTT.